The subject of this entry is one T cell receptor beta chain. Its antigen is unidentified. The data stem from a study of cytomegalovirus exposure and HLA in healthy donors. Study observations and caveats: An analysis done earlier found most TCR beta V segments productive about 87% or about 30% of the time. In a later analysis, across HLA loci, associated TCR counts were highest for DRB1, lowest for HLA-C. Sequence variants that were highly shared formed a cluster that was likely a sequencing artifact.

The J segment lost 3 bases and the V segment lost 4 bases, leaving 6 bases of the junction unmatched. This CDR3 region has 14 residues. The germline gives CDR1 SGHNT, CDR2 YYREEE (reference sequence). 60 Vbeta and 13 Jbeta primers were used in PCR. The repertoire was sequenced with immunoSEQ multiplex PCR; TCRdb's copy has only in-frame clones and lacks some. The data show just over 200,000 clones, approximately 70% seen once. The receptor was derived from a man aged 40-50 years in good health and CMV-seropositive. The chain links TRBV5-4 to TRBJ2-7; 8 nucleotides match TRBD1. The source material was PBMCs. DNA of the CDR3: TGTGCCAGCAGCCCTGGGACAGGCAACTACGAGCAGTACTTC. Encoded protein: CASSPGTGNYEQYF.